This T cell receptor beta chain was documented in a study of cytomegalovirus exposure and HLA in healthy donors. Overall study context: Inside one of the first data releases sat roughly 80 million unique TCRs taken from HLA-typed donors. Findings and limits, study-wide: For most TCR sequences rarity was the rule, although some public TCRs occurred in many donors. When the data were analyzed later, several of the most significant clusters appeared to be linked to common viral pathogens. Accounts indicate the classifier identified cytomegalovirus status with strong specificity and sensitivity.

Looked up from germline, CDR1 is GTSNPN and CDR2 is SVGIG (reference sequence). V lost 2 bases to trimming and J lost 4 bases; unmatched junction nucleotides: 7. The CDR3 loop spans 15 amino acids. Points on this clone: What it recognizes is unknown.

In the PCR, 60 Vbeta and 13 Jbeta primers were used. The repertoire was sequenced with immunoSEQ multiplex PCR; TCRdb's copy has only in-frame clones and lacks some. The table shows some 100,000 clones, with approximately 72% occurring only once. The sequence derives from a female donor in good health and CMV-seropositive. The sample consisted of PBMCs. The rearrangement links TRBV30 to TRBJ1-5; TRBD1 matches at 8 bases. The CDR3 protein is CAWSPPRTGNQPQHF. The CDR3 DNA reads as TGTGCCTGGAGTCCACCTAGGACAGGGAATCAGCCCCAGCATTTT.